The T cell receptor (beta chain) under discussion was sequenced for a study of blood T cell repertoires in COVID-19 (dated by TCRdb to between 2020 and 2021). Study-level background: The collaborator samples originated in the United States, Italy and Spain and spanned the acute and convalescent phases of COVID-19. The prospective study material was composed of cDNA or gDNA derived from T cells, B-cell-depleted T cells, or PBMCs. Deeply sampled blood TCRbeta repertoires from subjects exposed to, actively infected with, or recovered from COVID-19 were included in the dataset. A freely available public database, intended as a resource for researchers studying the immune response to SARS-CoV-2, is where the repertoires were released. The samples were drawn from the first 160 participants of the ongoing ImmuneRACE study and from 950 to 1,500 subjects provided by 6 global collaborators. Nearly every sample came with metadata listing a de-identified subject ID, COVID-19 status, age in years and sex. HLA class I and class II types, where available, came from metadata supplied by the sample provider rather than from assay-based typing.

General conclusions and limits of the study: Clinical and demographic metadata were provided uncurated, with the amount varying by source and participant.

Participants in the prospective study were aged roughly 18 to 89 years, lived in some 24 United States geographic areas, and enrolled through a virtual design. In the prospective study, participants were assigned to cohorts based on the clinical history participants reported in a screening survey and a study questionnaire. A participant counted as exposed if, within 2 weeks of entering the study, that participant had been in contact with someone who had a PCR-confirmed or clinician-diagnosed COVID-19 case. In the prospective study, whole blood, serum and a nasopharyngeal or oropharyngeal swab were collected from each participant by mobile phlebotomists. Additional blood draws and questionnaires over an approximately two-month period could optionally be provided by prospective study participants. Prospective study blood samples were shipped either frozen or at room temperature before DNA extraction.

As concerns this clone: The specificity of this receptor is unknown. No base qualities exist here, and no much larger clone lies one base off it.

TCRbeta CDR3 regions were amplified from genomic DNA by means of the immunoSEQ Assay, a bias-controlled multiplex PCR. The source study handled its data this way. Within the assay, amplification of reference gene primers was used to estimate how many nucleated cells each sample contained. To quantify the absolute abundance of each unique TCRbeta CDR3 rearrangement, sequence reads were collapsed and filtered. Productive Simpson clonality was computed per sample as the square root of Simpson's diversity index over productive rearrangements. TCRdb limited this immuneACCESS table to in-frame rearrangements with V and J called. A share of clones is missing; checked studies link under half to unresolved V genes, and the rest is unexplained. That table gives V, J and clone size, and the DNA gave D and trimming. This sample holds about 350,000 clones; roughly 90% were observed only once. The top ten clonotypes cover approximately 1% of the sample.

CDR3 length: 15 amino acids, cysteine to phenylalanine. Only CDR3 DNA remains: 45 bases, in frame from the first base. In the germline V gene (reference sequence), CDR1 corresponds to DFQATT and CDR2 to SNEGSKA. V drops 3 bases and J drops 0 bases, leaving 11 bases in between. The TCR sequence derives from a woman aged 30 to 39 who had been exposed to COVID-19. The source material was PBMCs or T cells enriched from blood (not recorded which). The chain links TRBV20-1 with TRBJ1-4, with a weak D call of TRBD1 (6 bases match). The nucleotide sequence reads TGCAGTGCTAGTCTGGGACAAGCAACTAATGAAAAACTGTTTTTT. The translation is CSASLGQATNEKLFF.